The 13 T cell receptor beta chains given below trace back to one sample, sequenced in a study of T cell responses to AZD1222 COVID-19 vaccine. Data came from immunoSEQ multiplex PCR; TCRdb stores just in-frame clones and leaves some out. The data hold about 97,000 clones, with 70% to 90% observed a single time. The specimen was peripheral blood, collected on day 0 of AZD1222 vaccination. The receptors shown here come from an adult in good health.

Comments on this clone: The same CDR3 can be traced to other DNA sequences in this sample. The chain carries TRBV30 and TRBJ1-1; D is possibly TRBD1 (5 bases). The V end lost 3 bases, the J end lost 1 base, and 9 bases lay between the germline ends. Germline CDR1 GTSNPN, CDR2 SVGIG (reference sequence). The CDR3 is made up of 13 amino acids. The CDR3 sequence is CAWRTGPNTEAFF. The CDR3 nucleotides read TGTGCCTGGAGGACGGGACCGAACACTGAAGCTTTCTTT.

J is TRBJ1-5 and V is TRBV27; the D gene is possibly TRBD1 (5 bases). V gave up 9 bases and J gave up 2 bases, with 17 bases separating them. The germline gives CDR1 MNHEY, CDR2 SMNVEV (reference sequence). This CDR3 region has 15 residues. CDR3 sequence: CASTPVGGGNQPQHF. CDR3 bases: TGTGCCAGTACTCCGGTCGGGGGGGGCAATCAGCCCCAGCATTTT.

This clone has just a few counts. The chain combines TRBV14 with TRBJ2-7, with 12 bases lining up with TRBD2. J lost 6 bases, V lost 6 bases, and 12 bases had no gene match. This CDR3 contains 16 residues. Germline V lookup: CDR1 SGHDN, CDR2 FVKESK. CDR3 sequence reads: CASSRLAGEPGGEQYF. The CDR3 DNA is TGTGCCAGCAGTCGACTAGCGGGGGAACCTGGGGGCGAGCAGTACTTC.

This clone came up once. The chain couples TRBV3-1 (or the pseudogene TRBV3-2) to TRBJ1-6; 8 bases map to TRBD1. Looked up from germline, CDR1 is LGHDT and CDR2 is YNNKEL (reference sequence). J lost 10 bases, V lost 5 bases, and 13 bases had no gene match. The CDR3 runs 16 residues. In DNA, the CDR3 is TGTGCCAGCAGCATACGGGACAGGCCTAAGATCTCACCCCTCCACTTT. Translation: CASSIRDRPKISPLHF.

V usage is TRBV6-1 and J usage is TRBJ2-1; 11 bases match TRBD1. Germline lookup yields CDR1 MNHNS and CDR2 SASEGT. Trimming cost V 1 base and J 10 bases; bases outside gene matches: 3. The CDR3 extends over 14 amino acids. Written as DNA, the CDR3 is TGTGCCAGCAGTGAAGGGACAGGGGGCGGAGAGCAGTTCTTC. This codes for CASSEGTGGGEQFF.

This clone was seen only a few times. In nucleotides, the CDR3 is TGTGCCAGCTCACGAGACCTCAAAAACAATGAGCAGTTCTTC. Translation gives CASSRDLKNNEQFF. The chain carries TRBV18 and TRBJ2-1; D call uncertain. The CDR3 spans 14 residues. Trimming removed 4 bases at V and 5 bases at J, with 12 bases between. Germline V gene sequence: CDR1 KGHSH, CDR2 LQKENI.

The V call is TRBV9, the J call TRBJ1-2; D gene unclear. The V gene's germline CDR1 is SGDLS and CDR2 YYNGEE. The CDR3 extends over 16 amino acids. The germline V and J ends were trimmed by 4 bases and 4 bases, with 20 bases remaining between them. The CDR3 sequence: CASSLGGGLYSYGYTF. The DNA for the CDR3 is TGTGCCAGCAGCCTTGGAGGAGGCCTTTACTCCTATGGCTACACCTTC.

The chain joins TRBV5-6 to TRBJ1-1; D call uncertain. Trimming stripped 3 bases from V and 5 bases from J, with 8 bases between. The CDR3 totals 12 residues. Germline V gene lookup returns CDR1 SGHDT and CDR2 YYEEEE. CDR3: CASSSPLTEAFF. The CDR3 nucleotides read TGTGCCAGCAGCTCGCCTCTTACTGAAGCTTTCTTT.

This chain joins TRBV5-4 and TRBJ2-2; 14 nucleotides line up with TRBD2. Germline-derived CDR1 and CDR2 are SGHNT and YYREEE (reference sequence). With 4 bases clipped from V and 7 bases from J, the junction kept 6 bases outside the gene matches. The CDR3 totals 16 residues. Written as DNA, the CDR3 is TGTGCCAGCAGCCCGACTAGCGGGGGGGCGTACGGGGAGCTGTTTTTT. Translated: CASSPTSGGAYGELFF.

This sequence joins TRBV4-2 and TRBJ1-1; D gene ambiguous. CDR3 length: 16 residues. The V gene's germline CDR1 is LGHNA and CDR2 YNFKEQ. The V end was cut by 0 bases, the J end by 0 bases, with 11 bases between. CDR3 sequence (DNA): TGTGCCAGCAGCCAAGATATCGGCAGCATGAACACTGAAGCTTTCTTT. Its translation: CASSQDIGSMNTEAFF.

The rearrangement uses TRBV6-4 and TRBJ2-1; tentatively, D is TRBD1 (6 bases). Looked up from germline, CDR1 is MRHNA and CDR2 is SNTAGT. The ends were cut back, 2 bases at V and 10 bases at J, with 12 bases in the middle. The CDR3 sequence is 13 residues long. The CDR3: CASSDTHREEQFF. The CDR3 bases are TGTGCCAGCAGTGACACACACAGGGAGGAGCAGTTCTTC.

This clone was found once. V gene TRBV10-2 combines with J gene TRBJ1-3; D gene unclear. Trimming cost V 6 bases and J 6 bases, with 12 bases left between them. Germline V gene data show CDR1 as WSHSY and CDR2 as SAAADI. CDR3 length equals 13 residues. CDR3 coding DNA: TGCGCCAGCAGGATGGATCTTGCAAACACCATATATTTT. This encodes CASRMDLANTIYF.

The chain employs TRBV4-1 and TRBJ2-7, with D perhaps TRBD2 (6 bases). CDR1 and CDR2 (germline): MGHRA, YSYEKL. V lost 1 base and J 1 base, leaving 17 bases between the germline ends. The CDR3 runs to 17 residues. The CDR3 DNA is TGCGCCAGCAGCCAAGTAGGGTGGGGACTTGGGTCCTACGAGCAGTACTTC. Translating it yields CASSQVGWGLGSYEQYF.